One and the same sample provided the 26 T cell receptor beta chains below, sequenced in a study of identifying expanded T cells in peripheral blood (dated by TCRdb to about 2019). Receptors were amplified or captured by the immunoSEQ multiplex PCR assay. The source is immuneACCESS, and TCRdb retained only in-frame sequences with V and J called. Part of the clones is not carried over; for the studies checked, unresolved V genes explain less than half of this, and the remainder is unexplained. The sample yields about 130,000 clones; 75% to 90% were counted once. In total, the top ten clones hold 8.4% of the sample. The sample consisted of blood. The receptor source for this set is a person between 18 and 75 years old in good health.

V and J are TRBV6-6 and TRBJ2-2; D may be TRBD1 or TRBD2 (6 bases each). Germline V gives CDR1 MNHNY, CDR2 SVGAGI (reference sequence). CDR3 length equals 16 residues. V shed 1 base and J shed 3 bases, with 12 bases lying between them. The CDR3 DNA follows: TGTGCCAGCAGTTACTTTGGGGGGCGCCACACCGGGGAGCTGTTTTTT. Translation gives CASSYFGGRHTGELFF.

The CDR3 region is CASSLRTSGGPLADTQYF. CDR3 DNA sequence: TGCGCCAGCAGCCTCCGGACTAGCGGGGGGCCCTTGGCAGATACGCAGTATTTT. This chain connects TRBV4-1 to TRBJ2-3, with 14 positions matching TRBD2. The CDR3 runs 18 residues. Germline V gene sequence: CDR1 MGHRA, CDR2 YSYEKL. V lost 4 bases and J lost 4; bases outside the gene matches: 10.

The V and J genes are TRBV28 and TRBJ2-7, with 9 bases identical to TRBD2. The germline gives CDR1 MDHEN, CDR2 SYDVKM. The V segment lost 4 bases and the J segment 6 bases; nucleotides outside the gene matches: 13. The CDR3 is 16 residues long. CDR3 protein: CASSSRVAGEIGEQYF. The CDR3, as DNA: TGTGCCAGCAGTTCCCGGGTAGCGGGAGAAATCGGCGAGCAGTACTTC.

The chain couples TRBV28 to TRBJ1-2, with D maybe TRBD1 (6 bases). The CDR3 totals 15 residues. Trimming took 7 bases from V and 6 from J, leaving 21 bases between them. CDR1 MDHEN and CDR2 SYDVKM come from the germline V gene. In nucleotides, the CDR3 is TGTGCCAGCACCACTCAAGATCAAGGGGGGGATGGCTACACCTTC. Translating it yields CASTTQDQGGDGYTF.

The gene calls are TRBV19 and TRBJ2-5; the D gene is possibly TRBD1 (5 bases). The CDR3 runs to 15 residues. Germline CDR1 and CDR2: LNHDA and SQIVND (reference sequence). V dropped 5 bases and J dropped 2 bases, with 15 bases sitting between them. The CDR3 DNA reads as TGTGCCAGTAGTCTAGGACCAGGACAACAAGAGACCCAGTACTTC. This encodes CASSLGPGQQETQYF.

The chain has TRBV19 and TRBJ2-7; 8 nucleotides agree with TRBD1. CDR3 length: 13 residues. The junction had 6 bases not matched to a gene; V was cut back by 4 bases and J by 7 bases. CDR1 and CDR2 from the germline V gene are LNHDA and SQIVND (reference sequence). CDR3 coding DNA: TGTGCCAGTAGTACTGGACAGGGAAGGGAGCAGTACTTC. Its translation is CASSTGQGREQYF.

The V call is TRBV15, the J call TRBJ1-2; D gene unclear. From germline, CDR1 is LNHNV and CDR2 YYDKDF (reference sequence). The CDR3 is 15 amino acids. Trimming removed 1 base from V and 1 base from J, with 10 bases in between. In DNA form, the CDR3 reads TGTGCCACCAGCAGAGGAAGACGGGGTAACTATGGCTACACCTTC. It specifies CATSRGRRGNYGYTF.

The chain uses TRBV5-1 and TRBJ2-7; D unclear. This CDR3 has 14 amino acids. V lost 3 bases to trimming and J lost 0 bases, with 10 bases between them. CDR1 and CDR2 (germline): SGHRS, YFSETQ. CDR3 nucleotides: TGCGCCAGCAGCTACGGCTCATTCTCCTACGAGCAGTACTTC. This sequence encodes CASSYGSFSYEQYF.

This rearrangement joins TRBV5-1 to TRBJ2-5; D might be TRBD2 (6 bases). Germline V gene lookup returns CDR1 SGHRS and CDR2 YFSETQ. V was trimmed by 1 base and J by 5 bases, leaving 12 bases between them. The CDR3 is made up of 14 amino acids. CDR3 protein: CASSLYGAGETQYF. The CDR3 DNA follows: TGCGCCAGCAGCTTGTACGGGGCGGGGGAGACCCAGTACTTC.

V and J are TRBV20-1 and TRBJ2-1, with 7 nucleotides matching TRBD2. Per the germline V gene, CDR1 is DFQATT and CDR2 is SNEGSKA (reference sequence). V was pared by 5 bases and J by 10 bases, with 5 bases of the junction left unmatched. The CDR3 length is 11 residues. The CDR3 spells CSAEHSGEQFF. The CDR3 bases are TGCAGTGCTGAGCATAGCGGGGAGCAGTTCTTC.

The chain has TRBV4-1 and TRBJ2-1, with D perhaps assigned TRBD1 or TRBD2 (5 bases each). The V and J ends lost 7 bases and 4 bases respectively, with 20 bases between them. This CDR3 comprises 16 residues. Germline-derived CDR1 and CDR2 are MGHRA and YSYEKL. In DNA form, the CDR3 reads TGCGCCAGCAAGGGGTTGGGGACGGACAATTACAATGAGCAGTTCTTC. Encoded protein: CASKGLGTDNYNEQFF.

The rearrangement uses TRBV19 and TRBJ2-7; D is tentatively TRBD1 or TRBD2 (5 bases each). V was clipped by 6 bases and J by 6 bases, with 15 bases between them. The germline V gene has CDR1 LNHDA and CDR2 SQIVND (reference sequence). This CDR3 is 13 amino acids long. CDR3 coding DNA: TGTGCCAGTAGCGACGCTTGGGGGAGCGAGCAGTACTTC. Translation gives CASSDAWGSEQYF.

This sequence joins TRBV7-7 and TRBJ2-2; D remains unclear. V gave up 2 bases and J gave up 8 bases, with 9 bases separating them. This CDR3 region has 13 residues. The germline CDR1 and CDR2 sequences are SSHAT and FNYEAQ (reference sequence). In DNA, the CDR3 is TGTGCCAGCAGCTTATTGGTGGGGGGGGAGCTGTTTTTT. Amino acid sequence: CASSLLVGGELFF.

This CDR3 reads CASSSTGPGLAGGPNEQFF. The CDR3, as DNA: TGTGCCAGCAGTTCAACCGGACCTGGACTAGCGGGAGGGCCCAATGAGCAGTTCTTC. This chain links TRBV28 with TRBJ2-1, with 15 bases fitting TRBD2. V gave up 4 bases and J gave up 6 bases; unmatched junction bases: 13. Germline CDR1 MDHEN, CDR2 SYDVKM. The CDR3 is 19 amino acids.

V gene TRBV28 combines with J gene TRBJ2-3, with a weak D call TRBD2 (6 bases). The ends were cut back, 6 bases at V and 0 bases at J, with 7 bases in the middle. This CDR3 is built from 13 residues. Germline CDR1 reads MDHEN; CDR2 reads SYDVKM. In DNA, the CDR3 is TGTGCCAGCAGGGGGGGTAGCACAGATACGCAGTATTTT. It encodes CASRGGSTDTQYF. Supplemented by reference TRBV28 and TRBJ2-3, the full variable domain reads DVKVTQSSRYLVKRTGEKVFLECVQDMDHENMFWYRQDPGLGLRLIYFSYDVKMKEKGDIPEGYSVSREKKERFSLILESASTNQTSMYLCASRGGSTDTQYFGPGTRLTVL.

The chain is built from TRBV19 and TRBJ2-3, with a possible D match to TRBD2 (7 bases). V shed 7 bases and J shed 0 bases, with 14 bases lying between them. Looked up from germline, CDR1 is LNHDA and CDR2 is SQIVND (reference sequence). CDR3 length: 15 amino acids. The CDR3, as DNA: TGTGCCAGTAAAGGGGGGGGGACTAGCACAGATACGCAGTATTTT. Translation gives CASKGGGTSTDTQYF. The complete variable domain, with remaining parts taken from reference TRBV19 and TRBJ2-3, reads DGGITQSPKYLFRKEGQNVTLSCEQNLNHDAMYWYRQDPGQGLRLIYYSQIVNDFQKGDIAEGYSVSREKKESFPLTVTSAQKNPTAFYLCASKGGGTSTDTQYFGPGTRLTVL.

The chain is built from TRBV28 and TRBJ2-1, with 7 bases fitting TRBD2. This CDR3 spans 14 amino acids. V dropped 4 bases and J dropped 6; count of bases not matched to a gene: 6. Germline assignment: CDR1 MDHEN and CDR2 SYDVKM. CDR3 sequence: CASSSLSGGNEQFF. The CDR3 nucleotides are TGTGCCAGCAGTTCTTTGTCGGGAGGCAATGAGCAGTTCTTC.

This chain's CDR3 is CASSPLGEAGELFF. The CDR3 nucleotides are TGTGCCAGCAGCCCTCTCGGAGAGGCCGGGGAGCTGTTTTTT. The rearrangement joins TRBV9 to TRBJ2-2; D not resolved. CDR3 length: 14 residues. The germline CDR1 and CDR2 sequences are SGDLS and YYNGEE. Trimming cost V 4 bases and J 6 bases, with 13 bases left between them. Full variable domain (rest looked up from reference TRBV9 and TRBJ2-2): DSGVTQTPKHLITATGQRVTLRCSPRSGDLSVYWYQQSLDQGLQFLIQYYNGEERAKGNILERFSAQQFPDLHSELNLSSLELGDSALYFCASSPLGEAGELFFGEGSRLTVL.

The rearrangement joins TRBV19 to TRBJ1-2, with 9 bases fitting TRBD1. Germline V CDR1 and CDR2: LNHDA, SQIVND (reference sequence). J was trimmed by 3 bases and V by 6 bases; bases with no gene match: 5. This CDR3 comprises 14 residues. The CDR3 is CASRGTGKDYGYTF. CDR3 nucleotide sequence: TGTGCCAGTAGGGGGACAGGGAAGGACTATGGCTACACCTTC.

The chain uses TRBV5-5 and TRBJ2-2, with D possibly TRBD2 on 6 matching bases. Germline V gene data show CDR1 as SGHKS and CDR2 as YYEKEE (reference sequence). CDR3 size: 14 residues. The V and J ends lost 0 bases and 7 bases respectively, with 10 bases between them. The chain's CDR3 is CASSLGLAIGELFF. In nucleotides, the CDR3 is TGTGCCAGCAGCTTGGGGCTAGCGATCGGGGAGCTGTTTTTT.

The genes are TRBV29-1 and TRBJ2-3; D is ambiguous. V dropped 4 bases and J dropped 6 bases, with 8 bases sitting between them. This CDR3 is built from 11 residues. Germline assignment: CDR1 SQVTM and CDR2 ANQGSEA. The CDR3 nucleotides are TGCAGCGTTGCAAGAGGCGATACGCAGTATTTT. This encodes CSVARGDTQYF.

This chain uses TRBV5-1 with TRBJ2-1; no definite D call. The CDR3 loop spans 14 amino acids. Germline V gene sequence: CDR1 SGHRS, CDR2 YFSETQ. V was pared by 2 bases and J by 0 bases, with 6 bases between. The CDR3 DNA reads as TGCGCCAGCAGCTTCGCCGGCTCCTACAATGAGCAGTTCTTC. Residues: CASSFAGSYNEQFF.

The chain employs TRBV19 and TRBJ2-7; D is uncertain. V lost 2 bases to trimming and J lost 6 bases, with 14 bases between them. The germline V gene encodes CDR1 LNHDA and CDR2 SQIVND (reference sequence). CDR3 size: 14 residues. The CDR3 DNA follows: TGTGCCAGTAGTATAATTTTCCCAGACTCCGAGCAGTACTTC. Translation: CASSIIFPDSEQYF.

This clone has only a few counts. The CDR3, as DNA: TGCGCCAGCAGCTTGACTTCCCAATCACGATACACTGAAAAACTGTTTTTT. Amino acids: CASSLTSQSRYTEKLFF. The chain has TRBV5-1 and TRBJ1-4; D call uncertain. Germline CDR1 and CDR2: SGHRS and YFSETQ. The length of the CDR3 is 17 residues. The V gene lost 1 base and the J gene lost 7 bases, with 20 bases spanning the gap.

This chain joins TRBV6-6 and TRBJ2-7, with 7 positions matching TRBD2. The CDR3 length is 15 residues. Germline lookup yields CDR1 MNHNY and CDR2 SVGAGI (reference sequence). V lost 6 bases and J lost 4; bases outside the gene matches: 12. CDR3 sequence reads: CASRRNERGGYEQYF. The CDR3 nucleotides are TGTGCCAGCAGGAGGAACGAGCGGGGTGGGTACGAGCAGTACTTC.

The chain combines TRBV18 with TRBJ2-7, with a tentative D call TRBD1 (5 bases). Germline lookup yields CDR1 KGHSH and CDR2 LQKENI. V dropped 4 bases and J dropped 0 bases, with 10 bases sitting between them. This CDR3 is 14 amino acids long. For the CDR3, the DNA is TGTGCCAGCTCACAGACAGTCACCTCCTACGAGCAGTACTTC. Protein product: CASSQTVTSYEQYF.